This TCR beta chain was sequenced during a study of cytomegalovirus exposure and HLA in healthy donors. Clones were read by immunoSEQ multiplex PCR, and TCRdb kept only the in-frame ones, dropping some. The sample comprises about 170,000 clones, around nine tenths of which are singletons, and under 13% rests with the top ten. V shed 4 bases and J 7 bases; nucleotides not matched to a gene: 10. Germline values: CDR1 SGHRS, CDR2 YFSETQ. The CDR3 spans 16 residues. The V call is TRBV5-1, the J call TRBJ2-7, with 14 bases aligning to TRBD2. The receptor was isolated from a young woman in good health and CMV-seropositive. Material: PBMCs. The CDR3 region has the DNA TGCGCCAGCAGCCTAAACCCGGGACTAGCGGGAGTTGAGCAGTACTTC. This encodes CASSLNPGLAGVEQYF. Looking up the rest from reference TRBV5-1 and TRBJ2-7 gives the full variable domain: KAGVTQTPRYLIKTRGQQVTLSCSPISGHRSVSWYQQTPGQGLQFLFEYFSETQRNKGNFPGRFSGRQFSNSRSEMNVSTLELGDSALYLCASSLNPGLAGVEQYFGPGTRLTVT.